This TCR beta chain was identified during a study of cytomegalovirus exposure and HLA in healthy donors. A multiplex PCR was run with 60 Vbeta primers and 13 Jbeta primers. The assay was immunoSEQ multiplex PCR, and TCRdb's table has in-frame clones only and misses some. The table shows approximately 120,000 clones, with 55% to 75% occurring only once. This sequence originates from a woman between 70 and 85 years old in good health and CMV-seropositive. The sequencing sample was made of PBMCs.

The CDR3 sequence: CASSQDPSEETQYF. The CDR3 nucleotides are TGCGCCAGCAGCCAAGACCCGTCTGAAGAGACCCAGTACTTC. The genes are TRBV4-3 and TRBJ2-5; D not certain. V was cut by 0 bases and J by 3 bases, with 8 bases left in between. The CDR3 totals 14 residues. CDR1 LGHNA and CDR2 YSLEER come from the germline V gene.